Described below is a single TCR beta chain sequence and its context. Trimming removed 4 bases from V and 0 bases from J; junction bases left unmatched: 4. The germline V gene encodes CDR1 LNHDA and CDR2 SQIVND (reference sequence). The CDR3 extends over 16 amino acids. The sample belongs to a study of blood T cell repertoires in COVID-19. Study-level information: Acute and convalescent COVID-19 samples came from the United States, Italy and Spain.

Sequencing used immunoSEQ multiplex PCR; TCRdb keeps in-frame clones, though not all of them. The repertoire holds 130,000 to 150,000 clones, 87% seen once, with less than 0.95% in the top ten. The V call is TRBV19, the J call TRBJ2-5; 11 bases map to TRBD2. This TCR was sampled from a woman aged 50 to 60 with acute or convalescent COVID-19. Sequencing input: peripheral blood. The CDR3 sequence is CASSRRLAGNQETQYF. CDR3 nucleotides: TGTGCCAGTAGTAGACGACTAGCGGGGAACCAAGAGACCCAGTACTTC.